This T cell receptor beta chain was captured by sequencing in a study of blood T cells in healthy people across ages. Study results and limitations: In long-lived donors, naive CD4+ cell counts and diversity exceeded those of aged donors.

This CDR3 is 13 amino acids long. A note on this clonotype: The antigen is undetermined.

A second about 7 to 12 cycle PCR used barcoded and J-beta primers. A single record per CDR3 protein comes from TCRdb applying MiXCR to the 5' RACE reads. The table includes some 700,000 distinct CDR3 sequences, approximately 39% detected once. This receptor was taken from a woman aged 60-70 years in good health. Input material: blood. The V gene is TRBV21-1, the J gene TRBJ2-5; TRBD1, as called in the table, went unchecked against the DNA. TRBV21-1 is an annotated pseudogene. CDR3 residues: CASAPPPLRPAYF. The CDR3 nucleotides read TGTGCCAGCGCGCCCCCACCGTTAAGACCGGCGTACTTC.